A single sample is the source of the 26 T cell receptor beta chains below, sequenced in a study of T-cell memory formation after mild COVID-19. TCRdb reprocessed the 5' RACE reads via MiXCR and lists one record per CDR3 protein. The sample has more than 100,000 distinct CDR3 sequences; over 15% are singletons. The sample comprised PBMCs or a T cell subset sorted from them (not recorded which). The receptors were sampled from a man aged 18 to 30 who had mild COVID-19 (a few samples of this study predate the infection). Cell type and time point are not known.

In this sample, this clonotype turned up a few times. The chain combines TRBV6-5 with TRBJ2-5, with D possibly being TRBD2 (6 bases). Deletions cut 2 bases from V and 7 bases from J, with 14 bases between. Germline V lookup: CDR1 MNHEY, CDR2 SVGAGI. The length of the CDR3 is 14 residues. CDR3 DNA: TGTGCCAGCAGTTACATGCGGGGTGGAGGGACCCAGTACTTC. The encoded protein is CASSYMRGGGTQYF.

The sample holds a few counts of this clonotype. The chain uses TRBV7-3 and TRBJ2-6; 7 bases are a match to TRBD2. This CDR3 region has 17 residues. V gave up 2 bases and J gave up 4 bases; unmatched junction bases: 8. Germline V gives CDR1 SGHTA, CDR2 FQGTGA. CDR3 DNA: TGTGCCAGCAGCTTACCCCAACGGGGGGACGGGGCCAACGTCCTGACTTTC. It specifies CASSLPQRGDGANVLTF.

This chain links TRBV6-5 with TRBJ2-1, with D perhaps matching TRBD1 or TRBD2 (5 bases each). Germline V gene data show CDR1 as MNHEY and CDR2 as SVGAGI. The germline V and J ends were trimmed by 4 bases and 1 base, with 11 bases remaining between them. The length of the CDR3 is 15 residues. The CDR3 nucleotides are TGTGCCAGCAGTTTCCGGGACGGTTCCTACAATGAGCAGTTCTTC. Its protein is CASSFRDGSYNEQFF.

The sample holds many counts of this clonotype. The chain recombines TRBV12-3 or TRBV12-4 with TRBJ1-1, with a weak D call TRBD1 (5 bases). Trimming took off 9 bases at V and 0 bases at J, with 14 bases between the two ends. The CDR3 consists of 14 residues. The DNA of the CDR3 is TGTGCCAGTCGGAGGTCAGGGATGAACACTGAAGCTTTCTTT. Translation: CASRRSGMNTEAFF.

The chain has TRBV4-3 and TRBJ1-6; 7 bases are a match to TRBD1. Germline CDR1 and CDR2: LGHNA and YSLEER. The CDR3 has 14 amino acids. The V gene end was trimmed by 2 bases and the J gene end by 6 bases; junction bases not matched to a gene: 1. CDR3 nucleotides: TGCGCCAGCAGCCAAAGACAGGGTAATTCACCCCTCCACTTT. This codes for CASSQRQGNSPLHF.

This clonotype came up a few times. V and J are TRBV7-9 and TRBJ1-2; 7 bases match TRBD1. V lost 5 bases, J lost 3 bases, and 3 bases stayed unmatched. CDR1 and CDR2 from the germline V gene are SEHNR and FQNEAQ (reference sequence). The CDR3 covers 13 residues. CDR3 bases: TGTGCCAGCAGCCCGGACAGGTACTATGGCTACACCTTC. Translation: CASSPDRYYGYTF.

The gene calls are TRBV5-1 and TRBJ2-5; D unclear. V lost 4 bases and J lost 0, with 10 bases in between. Germline CDR1 is SGHRS and CDR2 is YFSETQ. The CDR3 has 14 amino acids. The CDR3 is CASSQDGNQETQYF. The CDR3 nucleotides read TGCGCCAGCAGCCAGGACGGAAACCAAGAGACCCAGTACTTC.

This clonotype was counted a few times. The J gene is TRBJ2-5, the V gene TRBV20-1; no clear D gene. Germline CDR1 reads DFQATT; CDR2 reads SNEGSKA (reference sequence). There are 14 residues in the CDR3. V lost 1 base and J 4 bases, leaving 13 bases between the germline ends. In DNA, the CDR3 is TGCAGTGCTAGAGCGACCGCTCGTTCAGAGACCCAGTACTTC. Translation: CSARATARSETQYF.

This clonotype was detected a few times. The chain carries TRBV7-9 and TRBJ2-7; TRBD2 aligns across 10 bases. The CDR3 length is 15 residues. Unmatched junction bases numbered 2, after V lost 1 base and J lost 2 bases. Germline lookup yields CDR1 SEHNR and CDR2 FQNEAQ (reference sequence). Here the CDR3 DNA reads TGTGCCAGCAGCTTAGGAGGACTAGCGGCCTACGAGCAGTACGTC. It specifies CASSLGGLAAYEQYV.

This clonotype was picked up a small number of times. V and J are TRBV20-1 and TRBJ2-5; no firm D call. Looked up from germline, CDR1 is DFQATT and CDR2 is SNEGSKA (reference sequence). Trimming removed 4 bases from V and 0 bases from J, with 12 bases in between. The CDR3 is 14 amino acids. CDR3 amino acids: CSATGPLYQETQYF. For the CDR3, the DNA is TGCAGTGCTACCGGACCTCTGTACCAAGAGACCCAGTACTTC.

The chain combines TRBV7-9 with TRBJ1-2, with 10 nucleotides matching TRBD1. The V gene's germline CDR1 is SEHNR and CDR2 FQNEAQ (reference sequence). This CDR3 is 15 amino acids long. After removal of 5 bases from V and 2 bases from J, the junction contained 5 bases not matched to a gene. CDR3: CASSLDRGQNYGYTF. Written as DNA, the CDR3 is TGTGCCAGCAGCCTCGACAGGGGGCAAAACTATGGCTACACCTTC. Combining the CDR3 with reference TRBV7-9 and TRBJ1-2 gives the whole variable domain DTGVSQNPRHKITKRGQNVTFRCDPISEHNRLYWYRQTLGQGPEFLTYFQNEAQLEKSRLLSDRFSAERPKGSFSTLEIQRTEQGDSAMYLCASSLDRGQNYGYTFGSGTRLTVV.

This clonotype showed up just a few times. Mismatch with germline at one junction end may stem from a read error. The genes are TRBV10-3 and TRBJ2-3; weak D call: TRBD1 (7 bases). Germline values: CDR1 ENHRY, CDR2 SYGVKD. This CDR3 has 11 amino acids. DNA of the CDR3: TGTGCCAACGGAGGGGGCTCCAGCGTTAGTTTT. Its protein is CANGGGSSVSF.

This clonotype occurred a few times. The V gene is TRBV7-9, the J gene TRBJ1-2, with TRBD1 identical over 7 bases. Germline values: CDR1 SEHNR, CDR2 FQNEAQ (reference sequence). V was pared by 4 bases and J by 4 bases, with 21 bases of the junction left unmatched. CDR3 length: 19 amino acids. The CDR3 DNA reads as TGTGCCAGCAGCTCCCTCGTTATATCGGGCCAGGGGGGCCTCTATGGCTACACCTTC. Protein sequence: CASSSLVISGQGGLYGYTF.

This chain links TRBV7-2 with TRBJ2-7; D not certain. This CDR3 comprises 13 residues. V shed 0 bases and J shed 2 bases, with 5 bases lying between them. Germline values: CDR1 SGHTA, CDR2 FQGNSA. The CDR3 here is CASSLAATYEQYF. CDR3 nucleotides: TGTGCCAGCAGCTTAGCGGCGACCTACGAGCAGTACTTC. Variable domain in full (rest from reference TRBV7-2 and TRBJ2-7): GAGVSQSPSNKVTEKGKDVELRCDPISGHTALYWYRQSLGQGLEFLIYFQGNSAPDKSGLPSDRFSAERTGGSVSTLTIQRTQQEDSAVYLCASSLAATYEQYFGPGTRLTVT.

The table lists this clonotype with a few counts. The chain combines TRBV6-2 or TRBV6-3 with TRBJ2-5; maybe TRBD1 (6 bases). The CDR3 loop spans 13 amino acids. Germline V gives CDR1 MNHEY, CDR2 SVGEGT. Trimming stripped 7 bases from V and 6 bases from J, with 15 bases between. The CDR3 loop reads CASIGGRGKTQYF. The CDR3 DNA is TGTGCCAGCATTGGAGGCAGGGGAAAGACCCAGTACTTC.

This clonotype is deemed medium-sized (0.01 to 0.1%). The chain combines TRBV7-9 with TRBJ1-1; no firm D call. Germline CDR1 SEHNR, CDR2 FQNEAQ (reference sequence). The CDR3 spans 12 residues. The V gene lost 2 bases and the J gene lost 4 bases, with 5 bases spanning the gap. DNA for the CDR3: TGTGCCAGCAGCTTACAGGCCACTGAAGCTTTCTTT. This sequence encodes CASSLQATEAFF. Drawing the rest from reference TRBV7-9 and TRBJ1-1, the complete variable domain is DTGVSQNPRHKITKRGQNVTFRCDPISEHNRLYWYRQTLGQGPEFLTYFQNEAQLEKSRLLSDRFSAERPKGSFSTLEIQRTEQGDSAMYLCASSLQATEAFFGQGTRLTVV.

This clonotype was seen a few times. The V call is TRBV7-9, the J call TRBJ1-5, with D possibly TRBD1 on 6 matching bases. Trimming took 4 bases from V and 3 from J, leaving 10 bases between them. CDR1 is SEHNR, CDR2 FQNEAQ, per germline (reference sequence). CDR3 size: 14 residues. The CDR3 bases are TGTGCCAGCAGCTCGGACAGTCCCAATCAGCCCCAGCATTTT. As protein: CASSSDSPNQPQHF. The full variable domain, rest sourced from reference TRBV7-9 and TRBJ1-5, is DTGVSQNPRHKITKRGQNVTFRCDPISEHNRLYWYRQTLGQGPEFLTYFQNEAQLEKSRLLSDRFSAERPKGSFSTLEIQRTEQGDSAMYLCASSSDSPNQPQHFGDGTRLSIL.

This clonotype was seen more than once but under ten times. The rearrangement uses TRBV3-1 and TRBJ2-1; D is perhaps TRBD2 (5 bases). The CDR3 length is 13 residues. The V gene's germline CDR1 is LGHDT and CDR2 YNNKEL (reference sequence). V gave up 6 bases and J gave up 3 bases, with 9 bases separating them. The CDR3 loop reads CASSSRDYNEQFF. The CDR3 region has the DNA TGTGCCAGCAGTAGCCGGGACTACAATGAGCAGTTCTTC.

The rearrangement joins TRBV9 to TRBJ1-6; D unclear. Per germline, CDR1 SGDLS and CDR2 YYNGEE. The CDR3 totals 12 residues. V was cut by 3 bases and J by 9 bases, with 7 bases left in between. CDR3 DNA sequence: TGTGCCAGCAGCGGAGAGGGTTCACCCCTCCACTTT. Translating it yields CASSGEGSPLHF.

The genes are TRBV7-9 and TRBJ1-6; maybe TRBD1 (5 bases). The CDR3 sequence is 14 residues long. Germline CDR1 is SEHNR and CDR2 is FQNEAQ (reference sequence). The ends were cut back, 5 bases at V and 5 bases at J, with 10 bases in the middle. DNA for the CDR3: TGTGCCAGCAGCGTGGGCAGGGATAATTCACCCCTCCACTTT. This sequence encodes CASSVGRDNSPLHF.

This clonotype was detected only a few times. V gene TRBV2 combines with J gene TRBJ2-5; possibly TRBD2 for D (6 bases). From germline, CDR1 is SNHLY and CDR2 FYNNEI. CDR3 length: 15 residues. Trimming pared 8 bases from V and 6 bases from J, leaving 22 bases between. CDR3 nucleotides: TGTGCCAGCGGGCCAGGGACTCTGTCGGGGAAGACCCAGTACTTC. Residues: CASGPGTLSGKTQYF. Looking up the rest from reference TRBV2 and TRBJ2-5 gives the full variable domain: EPEVTQTPSHQVTQMGQEVILRCVPISNHLYFYWYRQILGQKVEFLVSFYNNEISEKSEIFDDQFSVERPDGSNFTLKIRSTKLEDSAMYFCASGPGTLSGKTQYFGPGTRLLVL.

This chain joins TRBV9 and TRBJ2-5; no reliable D call. The germline V gene has CDR1 SGDLS and CDR2 YYNGEE. Trimming took off 0 bases at V and 2 bases at J, with 5 bases between the two ends. The CDR3 covers 13 residues. CDR3 sequence: CASSVEKQETQYF. The CDR3 nucleotides read TGTGCCAGCAGCGTAGAAAAACAAGAGACCCAGTACTTC.

The gene calls are TRBV2 and TRBJ2-7, with TRBD2 as a possible D gene (5 bases). V shed 6 bases and J shed 2 bases, with 11 bases lying between them. The CDR3 length is 13 residues. The V gene's germline CDR1 is SNHLY and CDR2 FYNNEI. CDR3 DNA sequence: TGTGCCAGCAGCGCTCCCGGGACCTACGAGCAGTACGTC. It encodes CASSAPGTYEQYV.

This clonotype occurred a few times. This sequence joins TRBV7-2 and TRBJ1-2, with D possibly matching TRBD1 (5 bases). V was clipped by 5 bases and J by 6 bases, with 22 bases between them. The CDR3 totals 16 residues. Per the germline V gene, CDR1 is SGHTA and CDR2 is FQGNSA. The CDR3 loop is CASSPRDGAYSNGYTF. As DNA, the CDR3 is TGTGCCAGCAGCCCTCGGGACGGAGCATATTCTAATGGCTACACCTTC.

This chain joins TRBV18 and TRBJ2-7; D remains ambiguous. Per germline, CDR1 KGHSH and CDR2 LQKENI. V lost 6 bases to trimming and J lost 4 bases, with 19 bases between them. This CDR3 has 15 amino acids. The chain's CDR3 is CASSQNPLGAYEQYF. CDR3 DNA: TGTGCCAGCTCCCAAAATCCCCTTGGAGCGTACGAGCAGTACTTC. Full variable domain (rest looked up from reference TRBV18 and TRBJ2-7): NAGVMQNPRHLVRRRGQEARLRCSPMKGHSHVYWYRQLPEEGLKFMVYLQKENIIDESGMPKERFSAEFPKEGPSILRIQQVVRGDSAAYFCASSQNPLGAYEQYFGPGTRLTVT.

There are a few counts of this clonotype. V usage is TRBV4-3 and J usage is TRBJ2-1; 9 nucleotides match TRBD2. V was pared by 0 bases and J by 0 bases, with 6 bases of the junction left unmatched. The CDR3 has 18 amino acids. Germline V gene sequence: CDR1 LGHNA, CDR2 YSLEER. CDR3 sequence: CASSQDVAGASSYNEQFF. The CDR3 coding sequence is TGCGCCAGCAGCCAAGATGTAGCGGGGGCGAGCTCCTACAATGAGCAGTTCTTC.